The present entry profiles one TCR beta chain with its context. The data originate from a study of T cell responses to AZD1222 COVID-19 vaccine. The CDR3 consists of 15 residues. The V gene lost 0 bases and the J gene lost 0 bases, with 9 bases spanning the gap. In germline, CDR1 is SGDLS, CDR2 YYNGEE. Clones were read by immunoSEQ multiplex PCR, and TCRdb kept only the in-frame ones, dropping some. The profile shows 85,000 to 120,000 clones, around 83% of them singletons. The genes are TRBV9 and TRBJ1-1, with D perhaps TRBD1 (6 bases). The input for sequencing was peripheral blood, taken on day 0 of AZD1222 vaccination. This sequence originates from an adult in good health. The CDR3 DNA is TGTGCCAGCAGCGTAGGGAGGGGGGTGAACACTGAAGCTTTCTTT. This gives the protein CASSVGRGVNTEAFF. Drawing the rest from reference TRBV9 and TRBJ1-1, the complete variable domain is DSGVTQTPKHLITATGQRVTLRCSPRSGDLSVYWYQQSLDQGLQFLIQYYNGEERAKGNILERFSAQQFPDLHSELNLSSLELGDSALYFCASSVGRGVNTEAFFGQGTRLTVV.